The 14 T cell receptor beta chains listed next were all sequenced from one sample in a study of blood T cells in healthy people across ages (dated by TCRdb to between 2014 and 2017). Library generation was performed with 5' RACE. TCRdb lists the instrument as Illumina HiSeq 2500. A second 7 to 11 cycle PCR used a sample-barcoded 5' primer and a J-beta primer mix. The raw public reads went through TCRdb reprocessing: fastp at Q25, MiXCR clone calling, in-frame beta chains kept. Rows matching on CDR3 protein sequence are summarized as one entry with the most common DNA and genes. This sample lists 1.5 million to 2 million distinct CDR3 sequences; 28% were detected once. Jointly, the top ten make up 6.5% to 8.5% of the sample. The sample taken for sequencing was blood. The receptor source for this set is a woman aged 25 to 45 in good health.

This clonotype has a count of ten or more. V gene TRBV20-1 combines with J gene TRBJ2-7; D is possibly TRBD1 (6 bases). This CDR3 contains 13 residues. Trimming shortened V by 2 bases and J by 7 bases, and 15 bases separated the two germline ends. Germline V lookup: CDR1 DFQATT, CDR2 SNEGSKA (reference sequence). CDR3 sequence: CSARWGQGREQYF. The CDR3 DNA reads TGCAGTGCTAGATGGGGGCAGGGGAGAGAGCAGTACTTC.

The chain recombines TRBV6-2 or TRBV6-3 with TRBJ2-2, with D uncertain. The V and J ends lost 5 bases and 6 bases respectively, with 16 bases between them. The CDR3 consists of 15 residues. Germline V gene data show CDR1 as MNHEY and CDR2 as SVGEGT. For the CDR3, the DNA is TGTGCCAGCAGTCTCCAACACTTCACCGCCGGGGAGCTGTTTTTT. Its translation: CASSLQHFTAGELFF.

This clonotype was seen only a few times. The chain carries TRBV4-1 and TRBJ2-5, with 8 bases identical to TRBD1. Germline loops: CDR1 MGHRA, CDR2 YSYEKL. The CDR3 is made up of 18 amino acids. The V gene end was trimmed by 4 bases and the J gene end by 7 bases; junction bases not matched to a gene: 20. CDR3 loop: CASSRTSGTGVSSGTQYF. Written as DNA, the CDR3 is TGCGCCAGCAGCCGCACGTCCGGGACAGGTGTCTCCTCAGGGACCCAGTACTTC.

This clonotype came up many times. The chain uses TRBV5-1 and TRBJ2-7; TRBD1 might be the D (6 bases). V lost 4 bases and J 4 bases, leaving 18 bases between the germline ends. The CDR3 totals 15 residues. CDR1 and CDR2 from the germline V gene are SGHRS and YFSETQ. The CDR3 loop is CASSDRDKGWYEQYF. The CDR3 DNA reads as TGCGCCAGCAGCGACCGGGACAAAGGTTGGTACGAGCAGTACTTC.

V usage is TRBV7-2 and J usage is TRBJ2-3; no reliable D call. Trimming pared 1 base from V and 2 bases from J, leaving 13 bases between. The V gene's germline CDR1 is SGHTA and CDR2 FQGNSA. The CDR3 is made up of 16 amino acids. The CDR3 bases are TGTGCCAGCAGCTTAGTGGGGTCGCGGTCCACAGATACGCAGTATTTT. Translating gives CASSLVGSRSTDTQYF.

The chain uses TRBV2 and TRBJ1-2, with unresolved D. CDR1 and CDR2 (germline): SNHLY, FYNNEI. The V gene lost 8 bases and the J gene lost 0 bases, with 10 bases spanning the gap. This CDR3 contains 13 residues. The chain's CDR3 is CASAPNTNYGYTF. CDR3 in DNA: TGTGCCAGCGCACCTAATACTAACTATGGCTACACCTTC.

This clonotype was observed many times. The V and J genes are TRBV5-5 and TRBJ2-5, with 8 bases identical to TRBD1. The CDR3 totals 15 residues. Trimming removed 4 bases from V and 4 bases from J; junction bases left unmatched: 9. Germline values: CDR1 SGHKS, CDR2 YYEKEE (reference sequence). CDR3 DNA sequence: TGTGCCAGCAGCAGCGCCGGGACAGGCGGAGAGACCCAGTACTTC. It yields the protein CASSSAGTGGETQYF.

CDR3 amino acids: CAISESKDRGNNVLTF. The CDR3 DNA follows: TGTGCCATCAGTGAGAGCAAGGACAGGGGGAATAACGTCCTGACTTTC. The chain has TRBV10-3 and TRBJ2-6, with TRBD1 matching 10 bases. Looked up from germline, CDR1 is ENHRY and CDR2 is SYGVKD. Trimming took 2 bases from V and 10 from J; bases not matched to a gene: 8. This CDR3 region has 16 residues.

Many counts were recorded for this clonotype. V and J are TRBV27 and TRBJ2-7; D uncertain. Trimming took off 5 bases at V and 4 bases at J, with 21 bases between the two ends. The CDR3 has 16 residues. Germline loops: CDR1 MNHEY, CDR2 SMNVEV (reference sequence). The CDR3 loop is CASSRTSATPFYEQYF. CDR3 in DNA: TGTGCCAGCAGTCGAACATCGGCCACTCCGTTTTACGAGCAGTACTTC.

The J gene is TRBJ1-2, the V gene TRBV29-1; 12 bases line up with TRBD1. CDR1 and CDR2 (germline): SQVTM, ANQGSEA. V lost 5 bases to trimming and J lost 7 bases; unmatched junction nucleotides: 14. CDR3 length: 16 residues. The CDR3 region is CSVQGDRGQSSSGYTF. In DNA form, the CDR3 reads TGCAGCGTTCAGGGGGACAGGGGGCAGTCATCGTCTGGCTACACCTTC.

There are a few counts of this clonotype. The genes are TRBV6-1 and TRBJ1-1; D possibly corresponds to TRBD1 (5 bases). Deletions cut 10 bases from V and 2 bases from J, with 11 bases between. Germline CDR1 is MNHNS and CDR2 is SASEGT. The CDR3 spans 12 residues. The CDR3 reads CAIGTANTEAFF. The CDR3 region has the DNA TGTGCCATCGGGACCGCCAACACTGAAGCTTTCTTT.

This clonotype was found a few times. The chain recombines TRBV29-1 with TRBJ2-3; 8 nucleotides agree with TRBD2. The length of the CDR3 is 14 residues. Germline V lookup: CDR1 SQVTM, CDR2 ANQGSEA. The trim removed 7 bases at V and 4 bases at J, leaving 10 bases unmatched. The CDR3 DNA reads as TGCAGCGCTGCAGGGGCGGGAGGCCCAGATACGCAGTATTTT. This encodes CSAAGAGGPDTQYF.

The chain carries TRBV18 and TRBJ2-2, with TRBD1 matching over 7 bases. The CDR3 loop spans 20 amino acids. After removal of 1 base from V and 6 bases from J, the junction contained 20 bases not matched to a gene. The germline V gene encodes CDR1 KGHSH and CDR2 LQKENI. CDR3 protein: CASSPRRSRQGQMGAGELFF. CDR3 DNA: TGTGCCAGCTCACCACGAAGAAGCCGACAGGGTCAAATGGGGGCCGGGGAGCTGTTTTTT.

This clonotype was seen once. The junction does not match germline at one end; this may be a read error. The genes are TRBV29-1 and TRBJ1-2, with TRBD1 identical over 7 bases. The length of the CDR3 is 13 residues. Germline V CDR1 and CDR2: SQVTM, ANQGSEA. This CDR3 reads CSVDTGAGNGCTF. The CDR3 DNA reads as TGCAGCGTTGATACAGGGGCAGGGAATGGCTGCACCTTC.